Included here is one TCR beta chain sequence, with context. The data were obtained in a study of cytomegalovirus exposure and HLA in healthy donors. The PCR was carried out with 60 Vbeta primers and 13 Jbeta primers. Assay used: immunoSEQ multiplex PCR; TCRdb lists only in-frame clones, some missing. Here the sample spans fewer than 200,000 clones, approximately 80% being singletons. V gave up 4 bases and J gave up 8 bases, with 12 bases separating them. Per germline, CDR1 ENHRY and CDR2 SYGVKD. This CDR3 has 13 amino acids. The rearrangement joins TRBV10-3 to TRBJ2-1; D is possibly TRBD2 (6 bases). The receptor comes from a woman between 18 and 29 years old in good health and CMV-seronegative. Sequencing was done on a sample of PBMCs. CDR3 in amino acids: CAISARESDEQFF. In nucleotides, the CDR3 is TGTGCCATCAGTGCCCGGGAGTCCGATGAGCAGTTCTTC.